This T cell receptor (beta chain) was captured by sequencing in a study of T cells in Graves' hyperthyroidism and ophthalmopathy. Across the study: Sampling of peripheral blood happened at initial diagnosis, prior to any treatment. Broader study findings: Most clonotypes expanded in the thyroid (above 0.001) were also present in blood.

Germline V gives CDR1 DFQATT, CDR2 SNEGSKA (reference sequence). With 5 bases clipped from V and 9 bases from J, the junction kept 6 bases outside the gene matches. The CDR3 runs to 13 residues. Amplified regions were TCR beta CDR3 sequences from RNA transcripts. First-round RT-PCR of the TCR CDR3 relied on the HTBI primer set. TCRdb re-analysed the multiplex PCR reads in MiXCR, keeping a single row per CDR3 protein. The data contain under 300,000 distinct CDR3 sequences, roughly 20% of them singletons. As to this clonotype: Its matching antigen is unknown.

Sequencing was done on a sample of blood. The chain uses TRBV20-1 and TRBJ2-1, with 11 nucleotides matching TRBD2. The clonotype was recovered from a man aged 25-40 years with Graves' ophthalmopathy. CDR3 loop: CSAPSGGRGEQFF. CDR3 sequence (DNA): TGCAGTGCTCCTAGCGGGGGGAGGGGTGAGCAGTTCTTC.